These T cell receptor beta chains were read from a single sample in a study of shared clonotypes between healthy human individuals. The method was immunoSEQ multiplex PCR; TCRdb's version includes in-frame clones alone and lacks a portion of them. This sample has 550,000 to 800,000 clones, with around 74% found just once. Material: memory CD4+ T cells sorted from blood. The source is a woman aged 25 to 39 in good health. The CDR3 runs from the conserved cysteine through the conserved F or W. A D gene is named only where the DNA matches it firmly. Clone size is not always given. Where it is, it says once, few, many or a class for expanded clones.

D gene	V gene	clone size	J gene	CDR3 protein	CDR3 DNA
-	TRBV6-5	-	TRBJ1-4	CASSKGRGGAEKLFF	TGTGCCAGCAGCAAAGGACGGGGGGGAGCTGAAAAACTGTTTTTT
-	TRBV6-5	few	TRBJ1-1	CASSYSRASNTEAFF	TGTGCCAGCAGTTACTCGAGGGCGTCGAACACTGAAGCTTTCTTT
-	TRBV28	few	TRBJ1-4	CASGTQGAATNEKLFF	TGTGCCAGCGGCACTCAGGGAGCTGCAACTAATGAAAAACTGTTTTTT
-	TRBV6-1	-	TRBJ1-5	CASSGTGSNQPQHF	TGTGCCAGCAGTGGGACGGGTAGCAATCAGCCCCAGCATTTT
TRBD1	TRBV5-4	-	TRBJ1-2	CASSTKKQGNYGYTF	TGTGCCAGCAGCACCAAAAAACAGGGGAACTATGGCTACACCTTC
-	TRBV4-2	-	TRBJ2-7	CASSHGASSYEQYF	TGTGCCAGCAGCCACGGAGCTAGTTCCTACGAGCAGTACTTC
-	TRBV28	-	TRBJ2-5	CASSITGIAYQETQYF	TGTGCCAGCAGTATAACAGGGATCGCGTACCAAGAGACCCAGTACTTC
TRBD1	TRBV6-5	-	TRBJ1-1	CASSYSDRGTEAFF	TGTGCCAGCAGTTACTCGGACAGGGGCACTGAAGCTTTCTTT
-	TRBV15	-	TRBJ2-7	CATSRDLPSSYEQYF	TGTGCCACCAGCAGAGATCTGCCTAGCAGCTACGAGCAGTACTTC
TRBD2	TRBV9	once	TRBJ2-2	CASSVDRTRSGELFF	TGTGCCAGCAGCGTAGACAGGACTAGGTCCGGGGAGCTGTTTTTT
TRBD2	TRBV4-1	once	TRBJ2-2	CASSQWGGAGDTGELFF	TGCGCCAGCAGCCAATGGGGCGGGGCGGGAGACACCGGGGAGCTGTTTTTT
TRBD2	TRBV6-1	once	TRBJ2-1	CASRREGPSYNEQFF	TGTGCCAGTCGGCGGGAGGGCCCCTCCTACAATGAGCAGTTCTTC
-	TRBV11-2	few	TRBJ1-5	CASSLGSHSPQHF	TGTGCCAGCAGCTTGGGAAGTCATTCGCCCCAGCATTTT
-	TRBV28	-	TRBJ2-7	CASSLEGSPYEQYF	TGTGCCAGCAGTTTGGAGGGTAGCCCCTACGAGCAGTACTTC
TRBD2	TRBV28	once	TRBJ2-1	CASSPSGTSRRYEQFF	TGTGCCAGCAGCCCCTCCGGGACTAGCAGACGGTATGAGCAGTTCTTC
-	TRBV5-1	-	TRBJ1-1	CASSLVSNTEAFF	TGCGCCAGCAGCTTGGTGAGTAACACTGAAGCTTTCTTT
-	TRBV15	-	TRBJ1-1	CATSRVQGEAFF	TGTGCCACCAGCAGGGTACAGGGTGAAGCTTTCTTT
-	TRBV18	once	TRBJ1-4	CASSPPASRNEKLFF	TGTGCCAGCTCACCACCAGCCTCGCGAAATGAAAAACTGTTTTTT
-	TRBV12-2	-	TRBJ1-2	CASRLGGLYYGYTF	TGTGCAAGTCGCTTAGGGGGGCTATACTATGGCTACACCTTC
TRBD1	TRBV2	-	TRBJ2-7	CASSTGTVPYEQYF	TGTGCCAGCAGTACCGGGACAGTCCCCTACGAGCAGTACTTC
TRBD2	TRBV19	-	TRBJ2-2	CASSISGRSSGELFF	TGTGCCAGTAGTATAAGCGGGAGATCCTCCGGGGAGCTGTTTTTT
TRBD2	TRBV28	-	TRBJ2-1	CASSRASGSNEQFF	TGTGCCAGCAGTCGGGCTAGCGGGAGCAATGAGCAGTTCTTC
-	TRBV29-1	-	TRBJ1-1	CSVGHTNTEAFF	TGCAGCGTGGGACACACGAACACTGAAGCTTTCTTT
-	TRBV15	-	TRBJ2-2	CATSRDLESGELFF	TGTGCCACCAGCAGAGATCTTGAATCGGGGGAGCTGTTTTTT
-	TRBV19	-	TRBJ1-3	CASSIGNSGNTIYF	TGTGCCAGTAGTATCGGGAACTCTGGAAACACCATATATTTT
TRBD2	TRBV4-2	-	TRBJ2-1	CASSQAGTSGQDEQFF	TGTGCCAGCAGCCAAGCCGGGACTAGCGGTCAGGATGAGCAGTTCTTC
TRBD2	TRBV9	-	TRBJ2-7	CASSATGLAYEQYF	TGTGCCAGCAGCGCAACGGGACTAGCGTACGAGCAGTACTTC
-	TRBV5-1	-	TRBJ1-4	CASSLAGAGNKLFF	TGCGCCAGCAGCTTGGCCGGAGCAGGGAACAAACTGTTTTTT
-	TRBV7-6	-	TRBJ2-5	CASSLEARLKQETQYF	TGTGCCAGCAGCTTAGAGGCGCGGTTAAAACAAGAGACCCAGTACTTC
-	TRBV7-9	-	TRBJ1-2	CASSLGVNYGYTF	TGTGCCAGCAGCTTAGGGGTTAACTATGGCTACACCTTC
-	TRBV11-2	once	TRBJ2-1	CASSLGSVGNEQFF	TGTGCCAGCAGCTTGGGCAGCGTAGGGAATGAGCAGTTCTTC
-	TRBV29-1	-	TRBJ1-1	CSAEGENTEAFF	TGCAGCGCCGAGGGGGAGAACACTGAAGCTTTCTTT
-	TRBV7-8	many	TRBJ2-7	CASGSIRYEQYF	TGTGCCAGCGGGAGCATTCGTTACGAGCAGTACTTC
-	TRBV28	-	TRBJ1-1	CASSLLWDGRNEAFF	TGTGCCAGCAGTTTATTGTGGGACGGACGAAATGAAGCTTTCTTT
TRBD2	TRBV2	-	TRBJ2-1	CASSALAGGGSEQFF	TGTGCCAGCAGTGCCTTAGCGGGAGGGGGGAGTGAGCAGTTCTTC
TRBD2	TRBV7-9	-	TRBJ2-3	CASSPTSGLAGGPSSTQYF	TGTGCCAGCAGCCCTACTTCCGGACTAGCGGGAGGGCCGAGTTCTACGCAGTATTTT
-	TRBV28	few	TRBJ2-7	CASKGGLHEQYF	TGTGCCAGCAAGGGGGGACTGCACGAGCAGTACTTC
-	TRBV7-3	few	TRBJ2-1	CASSLTGEAYNEQFF	TGTGCCAGCAGCTTAACGGGGGAGGCTTACAATGAGCAGTTCTTC
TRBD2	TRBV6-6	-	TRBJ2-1	CASSRTRGNEQFF	TGTGCCAGCAGTAGGACTAGGGGCAATGAGCAGTTCTTC
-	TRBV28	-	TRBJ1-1	CASINSGYGAAFF	TGTGCCAGCATCAATTCTGGCTACGGCGCGGCTTTCTTT
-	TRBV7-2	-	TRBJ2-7	CASSLEASSREQYF	TGTGCCAGCAGCTTAGAAGCCTCCTCTCGTGAGCAGTACTTC
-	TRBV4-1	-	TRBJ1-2	CASRKSAENYGYTF	TGCGCCAGCAGAAAGTCGGCGGAAAACTATGGCTACACCTTC
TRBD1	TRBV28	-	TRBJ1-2	CASSHYRGDYGYTF	TGTGCCAGCAGCCATTACAGGGGAGACTATGGCTACACCTTC
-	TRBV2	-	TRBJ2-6	CARSRGAAGANVLTF	TGTGCCAGGTCACGGGGGGCGGCTGGGGCCAACGTCCTGACTTTC
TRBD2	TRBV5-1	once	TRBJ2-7	CASSLAPGGTYEQYF	TGCGCCAGCAGCTTGGCACCGGGGGGTACCTACGAGCAGTACTTC
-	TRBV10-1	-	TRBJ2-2	CASSPGPLGELFF	TGCGCCAGCAGTCCGGGTCCTCTCGGGGAGCTGTTTTTT
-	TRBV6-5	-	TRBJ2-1	CASSPGGGTSEQFF	TGTGCCAGCAGTCCGGGGGGCGGGACCTCGGAGCAGTTCTTC
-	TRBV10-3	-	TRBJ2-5	CAIREGRGSQETQYF	TGTGCCATCAGAGAAGGAAGGGGCAGCCAAGAGACCCAGTACTTC
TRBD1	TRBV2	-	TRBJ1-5	CASRFDRGGNQPQHF	TGTGCCAGCAGATTTGACAGGGGAGGCAATCAGCCCCAGCATTTT
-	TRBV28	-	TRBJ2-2	CASNPRAGELFF	TGTGCCAGCAACCCCCGGGCCGGGGAGCTGTTTTTT
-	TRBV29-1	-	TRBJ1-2	CSVVGKPNYGYTF	TGCAGCGTTGTGGGGAAACCCAACTATGGCTACACCTTC
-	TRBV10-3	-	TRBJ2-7	CAINQAASYEQYF	TGTGCCATCAACCAAGCGGCCTCCTACGAGCAGTACTTC
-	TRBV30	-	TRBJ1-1	CAWSVGKGLKWAFF	TGTGCCTGGAGTGTAGGAAAGGGGCTGAAGTGGGCTTTCTTT